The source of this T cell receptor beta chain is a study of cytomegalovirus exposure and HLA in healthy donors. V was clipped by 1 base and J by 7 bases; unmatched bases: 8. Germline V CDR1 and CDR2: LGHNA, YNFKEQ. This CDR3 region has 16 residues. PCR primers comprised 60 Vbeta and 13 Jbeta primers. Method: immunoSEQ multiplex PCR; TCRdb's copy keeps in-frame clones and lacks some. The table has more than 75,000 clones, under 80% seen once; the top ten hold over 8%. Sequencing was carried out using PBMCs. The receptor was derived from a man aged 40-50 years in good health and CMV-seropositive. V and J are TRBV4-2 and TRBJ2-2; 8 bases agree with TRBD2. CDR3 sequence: CASSQASGSQVGELFF. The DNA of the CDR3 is TGTGCCAGCAGCCAAGCGAGCGGGAGTCAAGTCGGGGAGCTGTTTTTT.